Following are 20 T cell receptor beta chains from one sample sequenced in a study of early T cells in non-severe SARS-CoV-2 infection. Each CDR3 protein is one row after TCRdb ran MiXCR on the 5' RACE reads. The table lists over 85,000 distinct CDR3 sequences, around 13% of them singletons. The material sequenced was whole blood. These receptors all come from an adult who was a healthcare worker with PCR-confirmed SARS-CoV-2 infection or an uninfected control (not recorded which).

This chain uses TRBV27 with TRBJ2-7; 16 bases line up with TRBD2. CDR1 and CDR2 from the germline V gene are MNHEY and SMNVEV (reference sequence). This CDR3 is built from 17 residues. V gave up 5 bases and J gave up 4 bases; unmatched junction bases: 8. The CDR3 protein is CASSQGLAGGPGYEQYF. The DNA for the CDR3 is TGTGCCAGCAGTCAGGGACTAGCGGGAGGGCCCGGTTACGAGCAGTACTTC.

This clonotype has more than one count but fewer than ten. The rearrangement uses TRBV20-1 and TRBJ2-3; D is undetermined. The V end was cut by 3 bases, the J end by 1 base, with 5 bases between. The V gene's germline CDR1 is DFQATT and CDR2 SNEGSKA (reference sequence). CDR3 length: 12 residues. CDR3 in DNA: TGCAGTGCTAGTCCTCGCACAGATACGCAGTATTTT. Its translation is CSASPRTDTQYF.

The chain has TRBV6-6 and TRBJ2-5; D not certain. The CDR3 loop spans 12 amino acids. Germline CDR1 MNHNY, CDR2 SVGAGI (reference sequence). Trimming took off 7 bases at V and 0 bases at J, with 6 bases between the two ends. For the CDR3, the DNA is TGTGCCAGCATTGGACACCAAGAGACCCAGTACTTC. Encoded protein: CASIGHQETQYF.

The chain combines TRBV5-1 with TRBJ1-2; the D gene is possibly TRBD1 (5 bases). V lost 5 bases, J lost 4 bases, and 9 bases lay in between. This CDR3 spans 12 amino acids. Germline values: CDR1 SGHRS, CDR2 YFSETQ. CDR3 sequence: CASRQTAYGYTF. CDR3 DNA: TGCGCCAGCAGGCAGACAGCCTATGGCTACACCTTC. Full variable domain (outside the CDR3, taken from reference TRBV5-1 and TRBJ1-2): KAGVTQTPRYLIKTRGQQVTLSCSPISGHRSVSWYQQTPGQGLQFLFEYFSETQRNKGNFPGRFSGRQFSNSRSEMNVSTLELGDSALYLCASRQTAYGYTFGSGTRLTVV.

This clonotype has at least ten counts. The genes are TRBV4-1 and TRBJ2-3; 9 bases line up with TRBD2. The V segment lost 0 bases and the J segment 4 bases; nucleotides outside the gene matches: 8. In germline, CDR1 is MGHRA, CDR2 YSYEKL. The CDR3 has 17 residues. CDR3 nucleotides: TGCGCCAGCAGCCAAGAATTCGGTCTAGCGGGGCCAGATACGCAGTATTTT. It encodes CASSQEFGLAGPDTQYF.

This clonotype turned up a few times. The CDR3: CAIRPRLEETQYF. CDR3 coding DNA: TGTGCCATCAGGCCCCGACTAGAAGAGACCCAGTACTTC. The chain couples TRBV10-3 to TRBJ2-5, with D perhaps TRBD2 (6 bases). The CDR3 is made up of 13 amino acids. V gave up 6 bases and J gave up 3 bases, with 11 bases separating them. Germline CDR1 and CDR2: ENHRY and SYGVKD.

The chain has TRBV10-3 and TRBJ1-2; D unresolved. CDR3 length: 12 amino acids. Trimming cost V 8 bases and J 5 bases, with 12 bases left between them. Germline V lookup: CDR1 ENHRY, CDR2 SYGVKD. The CDR3 DNA is TGTGCCATCTCCTATGAGGGTTATGGCTACACCTTC. Its translation: CAISYEGYGYTF.

The chain carries TRBV20-1 and TRBJ2-1; TRBD2 matches at 7 bases. The CDR3 is 16 amino acids. J was trimmed by 8 bases and V by 0 bases; bases with no gene match: 13. Per the germline V gene, CDR1 is DFQATT and CDR2 is SNEGSKA (reference sequence). CDR3 loop: CSAREPGRPLTDEQFF. In DNA, the CDR3 is TGCAGTGCTAGAGAACCCGGGAGGCCCCTTACGGATGAGCAGTTCTTC.

This clonotype showed up many times. The chain combines TRBV4-3 with TRBJ2-7, with D tentatively TRBD1 or TRBD2 (5 bases each). The CDR3 is made up of 15 amino acids. V lost 0 bases to trimming and J lost 1 base, with 10 bases between them. Germline V gene sequence: CDR1 LGHNA, CDR2 YSLEER. CDR3 nucleotide sequence: TGCGCCAGCAGCCAAGATTTAGAGGGGTCCTACGAGCAGTACTTC. This encodes CASSQDLEGSYEQYF.

Worth noting for this clonotype: At one end the junction does not follow the germline gene, possibly because of a read error. V is TRBV20-1 and J is TRBJ2-3; 10 nucleotides align to TRBD2. Germline CDR1 and CDR2: DFQATT and SNEGSKA (reference sequence). This CDR3 has 17 residues. The CDR3 DNA reads as TGCAGTGCTTTACCGACTAGCGGGCTAACTAGCACAGATTCGCAGTATTTT. It codes for CSALPTSGLTSTDSQYF.

This clonotype was seen only a few times. The junction shows a germline mismatch at one end, possibly a read error. As DNA, the CDR3 is TGCAGCGTTGTCAGGCTTTTGAACCCTGAAGCTTTCTTT. Amino acids: CSVVRLLNPEAFF. The chain employs TRBV29-1 and TRBJ1-1; D gene uncertain. The CDR3 sequence is 13 residues long. Germline lookup yields CDR1 SQVTM and CDR2 ANQGSEA.

This clonotype was detected only a few times. As DNA, the CDR3 is TGTGCCAGCAGCCCAGGACTAGCGGGAGGGACCCAAGAGACCCAGTACTTC. Translating gives CASSPGLAGGTQETQYF. This chain links TRBV9 with TRBJ2-5, with 15 bases fitting TRBD2. Trimming took 4 bases from V and 1 from J; bases not matched to a gene: 5. The CDR3 is 17 residues long. Germline V gene data show CDR1 as SGDLS and CDR2 as YYNGEE.

This clonotype was seen only a few times. The chain is built from TRBV20-1 and TRBJ2-2; the match to TRBD2 covers 7 bases. CDR1 DFQATT and CDR2 SNEGSKA come from the germline V gene (reference sequence). The CDR3 consists of 14 residues. V gave up 1 base and J gave up 4 bases; unmatched junction bases: 3. The CDR3 DNA follows: TGCAGTGCTAGAGGAGGGAGGGCCACCGGGGAGCTGTTTTTT. It translates to CSARGGRATGELFF.

The table lists this clonotype with a few counts. The chain links TRBV28 to TRBJ2-7; no reliable D call. This CDR3 region has 12 residues. Trimming shortened V by 4 bases and J by 3 bases, and 7 bases separated the two germline ends. Per germline, CDR1 MDHEN and CDR2 SYDVKM. As DNA, the CDR3 is TGTGCCAGCAGTTCGAACGACTACGAGCAGTACTTC. Its protein product is CASSSNDYEQYF.

The rearrangement links TRBV11-3 to TRBJ1-5; 9 bases line up with TRBD1. V trimming: 4 bases; J trimming: 6 bases; junction bases outside the gene matches: 7. CDR3 size: 15 residues. Germline CDR1 SGHNT, CDR2 YENEEA. The CDR3 DNA reads as TGTGCCAGCAGCTCTACAGGGGGCTTTAGTCAGCCCCAGCATTTT. Amino acids: CASSSTGGFSQPQHF.

This clonotype was picked up a small number of times. V is TRBV4-1 and J is TRBJ2-3; 9 bases are shared with TRBD2. After removal of 1 base from V and 2 bases from J, the junction contained 7 bases not matched to a gene. The CDR3 has 17 amino acids. Germline lookup yields CDR1 MGHRA and CDR2 YSYEKL. The CDR3 nucleotides are TGCGCCAGCAGCCAAGGCCGCCTAGCGGGGCCCACAGATACGCAGTATTTT. Amino acid sequence: CASSQGRLAGPTDTQYF.

There are many counts of this clonotype. The chain links TRBV28 to TRBJ2-7, with D possibly matching TRBD1 (5 bases). This CDR3 comprises 13 residues. Germline values: CDR1 MDHEN, CDR2 SYDVKM. Between the trimmed V and J ends, which lost 3 bases and 5 bases, there was a span of 11 bases. CDR3 loop: CASSFNRRNEQYF. The CDR3 coding sequence is TGTGCCAGCAGTTTCAACAGGAGAAACGAGCAGTACTTC.

This clonotype was observed many times. V is TRBV24-1 and J is TRBJ2-7; the D gene is possibly TRBD2 (6 bases). From germline, CDR1 is KGHDR and CDR2 SFDVKD. V gave up 4 bases and J gave up 3 bases, with 15 bases separating them. The CDR3 extends over 15 amino acids. CDR3 DNA: TGTGCCACCAGTGACGGGGGACCACCTAACTACGAGCAGTACTTC. Translated, it gives CATSDGGPPNYEQYF.

The chain carries TRBV28 and TRBJ2-1; D uncertain. Germline V gene data show CDR1 as MDHEN and CDR2 as SYDVKM. V lost 7 bases to trimming and J lost 4 bases, with 11 bases between them. CDR3 length equals 13 residues. The CDR3 coding sequence is TGTGCCAGCACTTCCCAGAGATACAATGAGCAGTTCTTC. Its translation is CASTSQRYNEQFF.

The rearrangement uses TRBV29-1 and TRBJ1-1; no firm D call. V was clipped by 7 bases and J by 4 bases, with 13 bases between them. Germline CDR1 SQVTM, CDR2 ANQGSEA. The CDR3 extends over 12 amino acids. The CDR3 DNA sequence: TGCAGCGCTTGGGGAGGGATCACTGAAGCTTTCTTT. It translates to CSAWGGITEAFF. The variable domain in full, completed from reference TRBV29-1 and TRBJ1-1, reads SAVISQKPSRDICQRGTSLTIQCQVDSQVTMMFWYRQQPGQSLTLIATANQGSEATYESGFVIDKFPISRPNLTFSTLTVSNMSPEDSSIYLCSAWGGITEAFFGQGTRLTVV.